This TCR beta chain was found in a study of T-cell memory formation after mild COVID-19. Overall study context: Largely, the TCR clusters proved donor specific.

TCRdb re-called the 5' RACE reads with MiXCR, one entry per CDR3 protein. This table has roughly 150,000 distinct CDR3 sequences, 20% to 25% appearing once. The table lists this clonotype with a few counts. Its target is not known. Study results and caveats: Some responding clones appeared in pre-infection memory, suggesting cross-reactive memory joined. Among clones peaking at day 37 in the second wave, SARS-CoV-2 specificity remained unconfirmed.

In germline, CDR1 is LGHNA, CDR2 YNFKEQ. Trimming left V 4 bases short and J 2 bases short, with 11 bases between. The CDR3 consists of 14 residues. The source is an adult woman who had mild COVID-19 (a few samples of this study predate the infection). Cell type and time point are not known. The rearrangement joins TRBV4-2 to TRBJ2-5; no clear D gene. Sequencing was carried out using PBMCs or a T cell subset sorted from them (not recorded which). The CDR3: CASSPETGQETQYF. As DNA, the CDR3 is TGTGCCAGCAGCCCCGAGACTGGGCAAGAGACCCAGTACTTC.